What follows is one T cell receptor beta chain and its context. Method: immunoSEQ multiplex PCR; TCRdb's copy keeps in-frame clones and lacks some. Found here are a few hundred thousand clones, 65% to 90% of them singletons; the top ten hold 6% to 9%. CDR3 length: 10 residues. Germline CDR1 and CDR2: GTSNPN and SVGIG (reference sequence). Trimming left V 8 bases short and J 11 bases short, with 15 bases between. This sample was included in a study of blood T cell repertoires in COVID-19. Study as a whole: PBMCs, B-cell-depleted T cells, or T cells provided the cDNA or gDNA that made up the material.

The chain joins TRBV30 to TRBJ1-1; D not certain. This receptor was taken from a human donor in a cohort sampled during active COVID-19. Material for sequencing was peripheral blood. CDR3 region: CALDYGKAFF. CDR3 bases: TGTGCCCTAGACTATGGGAAGGCTTTCTTT.